These 24 T cell receptor beta chains originate from one sample sequenced in a study of T cell responses to AZD1222 COVID-19 vaccine. TCRdb keeps only in-frame clones here, not all; method: immunoSEQ multiplex PCR. The sample includes about 93,000 clones, around 86% of them seen just once. Sequenced material: peripheral blood, taken on day 0 of AZD1222 vaccination. The receptors come from an adult in good health.

The chain employs TRBV29-1 and TRBJ2-3; TRBD1 matches 8 bases. V trimming: 5 bases; J trimming: 4 bases; junction bases outside the gene matches: 8. The CDR3 totals 14 residues. Looked up from germline, CDR1 is SQVTM and CDR2 is ANQGSEA. This CDR3 reads CSVKRQGASDTQYF. As DNA, the CDR3 is TGCAGCGTTAAGAGGCAGGGGGCATCAGATACGCAGTATTTT.

This sequence joins TRBV5-1 and TRBJ2-1; 7 bases agree with TRBD2. Losses at the gene ends were 2 bases for V and 7 bases for J; bases not matched to a gene: 3. The CDR3 covers 13 residues. Germline CDR1 and CDR2: SGHRS and YFSETQ. In nucleotides, the CDR3 is TGCGCCAGCAGCTTAACTAGCGAGAATGAGCAGTTCTTC. It is translated as CASSLTSENEQFF.

This clone was observed a few times. The V and J genes are TRBV5-8 and TRBJ2-5; D perhaps matches TRBD1 (6 bases). The CDR3 consists of 17 residues. Germline lookup yields CDR1 SGHTS and CDR2 YDEGEE. Trimming took off 2 bases at V and 2 bases at J, with 19 bases between the two ends. The DNA of the CDR3 is TGTGCCAGCAGCTTATTTACAGGGCCAACCTCTCAAGAGACCCAGTACTTC. Residues: CASSLFTGPTSQETQYF.

The chain recombines TRBV7-2 with TRBJ2-3; 7 bases map to TRBD1. Trimming removed 6 bases from V and 6 bases from J; junction bases left unmatched: 6. Germline CDR1 SGHTA, CDR2 FQGNSA. This CDR3 has 13 residues. The CDR3 sequence is CASSFQGEDTQYF. The CDR3 nucleotides read TGTGCCAGCAGTTTCCAGGGGGAGGATACGCAGTATTTT. Using reference TRBV7-2 and TRBJ2-3 for the parts outside the CDR3, the full variable domain is GAGVSQSPSNKVTEKGKDVELRCDPISGHTALYWYRQSLGQGLEFLIYFQGNSAPDKSGLPSDRFSAERTGGSVSTLTIQRTQQEDSAVYLCASSFQGEDTQYFGPGTRLTVL.

The chain joins TRBV2 to TRBJ2-7, with a possible D match to TRBD2 (6 bases). Trimming removed 4 bases from V and 4 bases from J, with 8 bases in between. Germline loops: CDR1 SNHLY, CDR2 FYNNEI. The CDR3 totals 12 residues. Written as DNA, the CDR3 is TGTGCCAGCAGTGCGGGGGTTTACGAGCAGTACTTC. It codes for CASSAGVYEQYF.

This clone was seen a handful of times. This chain joins TRBV24-1 and TRBJ2-1, with 9 bases identical to TRBD2. V lost 4 bases and J lost 8; bases outside the gene matches: 8. The CDR3 is 15 residues long. Germline-derived CDR1 and CDR2 are KGHDR and SFDVKD. In DNA, the CDR3 is TGTGCCACCAGTGAACTAGCGGGTAGGGGCGATGAGCAGTTCTTC. Protein sequence: CATSELAGRGDEQFF.

The rearrangement joins TRBV24-1 to TRBJ2-2; no clear D gene. Germline CDR1 is KGHDR and CDR2 is SFDVKD. Trimming took off 4 bases at V and 7 bases at J, with 18 bases between the two ends. CDR3 length: 16 amino acids. CDR3: CATSDARGRGGGELFF. CDR3 DNA: TGTGCCACCAGTGACGCCCGAGGTAGAGGCGGCGGGGAGCTGTTTTTT.

The V gene is TRBV9, the J gene TRBJ2-3; a weak D match, TRBD2 (6 bases). There are 14 residues in the CDR3. V lost 2 bases and J 6 bases, leaving 13 bases between the germline ends. Germline assignment: CDR1 SGDLS and CDR2 YYNGEE. This CDR3 reads CASSVGASADTQYF. Here the CDR3 DNA reads TGTGCCAGCAGCGTCGGGGCTAGCGCGGATACGCAGTATTTT.

The chain employs TRBV18 and TRBJ2-4; tentatively, D is TRBD1 (6 bases). This CDR3 comprises 14 residues. With 4 bases removed from V and 9 bases from J, the gap between germline ends came to 16 bases. Germline lookup yields CDR1 KGHSH and CDR2 LQKENI. In DNA, the CDR3 is TGTGCCAGCTCACAACAGGGTCAGGTGGGCATTCAGTACTTC. This encodes CASSQQGQVGIQYF. Full variable domain (outside the CDR3, taken from reference TRBV18 and TRBJ2-4): NAGVMQNPRHLVRRRGQEARLRCSPMKGHSHVYWYRQLPEEGLKFMVYLQKENIIDESGMPKERFSAEFPKEGPSILRIQQVVRGDSAAYFCASSQQGQVGIQYFGAGTRLSVL.

The chain recombines TRBV29-1 with TRBJ2-2, with TRBD1 matching over 8 bases. Trimming at V came to 0 bases and at J to 5 bases, leaving 8 bases not matched to a gene. The CDR3 runs to 16 residues. Per germline, CDR1 SQVTM and CDR2 ANQGSEA. The CDR3 spells CSVEDRKDRATGELFF. DNA of the CDR3: TGCAGCGTTGAAGACCGAAAGGACAGGGCGACCGGGGAGCTGTTTTTT.

For the CDR3, the DNA is TGCGCCAGCAGCCAAACCCCCGACGTGAGGTCCGGGGAGCTGTTTTTT. This encodes CASSQTPDVRSGELFF. This chain joins TRBV4-1 and TRBJ2-2; no firm D call. Germline CDR1 and CDR2: MGHRA and YSYEKL. CDR3 length: 16 residues. V lost 2 bases and J lost 6, with 16 bases in between.

The rearrangement uses TRBV10-2 and TRBJ2-2; 11 bases agree with TRBD2. This CDR3 is built from 16 residues. Germline values: CDR1 WSHSY, CDR2 SAAADI. The junction had 3 bases not matched to a gene; V was cut back by 6 bases and J by 0 bases. CDR3 in DNA: TGCGCCAGCAGCCTGACTAGCGGGACGAACACCGGGGAGCTGTTTTTT. The encoded protein is CASSLTSGTNTGELFF.

The V gene is TRBV19, the J gene TRBJ2-1, with 9 nucleotides matching TRBD2. J lost 3 bases, V lost 3 bases, and 3 bases had no gene match. There are 15 residues in the CDR3. Germline assignment: CDR1 LNHDA and CDR2 SQIVND (reference sequence). CDR3 protein: CASSIAGGFYNEQFF. DNA of the CDR3: TGTGCCAGTAGTATCGCGGGAGGGTTCTACAATGAGCAGTTCTTC.

The V gene is TRBV9, the J gene TRBJ1-2; 10 bases are shared with TRBD1. V lost 0 bases, J lost 2 bases, and 7 bases stayed unmatched. The CDR3 length is 17 residues. CDR1 and CDR2 (germline): SGDLS, YYNGEE. In DNA form, the CDR3 reads TGTGCCAGCAGCGTAGCTATGACAGGGGGCCTGAACTATGGCTACACCTTC. Its protein product is CASSVAMTGGLNYGYTF.

J is TRBJ2-1 and V is TRBV7-9; no firm D call. There are 14 residues in the CDR3. V dropped 2 bases and J dropped 2 bases, with 7 bases sitting between them. Germline lookup yields CDR1 SEHNR and CDR2 FQNEAQ (reference sequence). CDR3 sequence (DNA): TGTGCCAGCAGCTTACGGCAGACCTACAATGAGCAGTTCTTC. It is translated as CASSLRQTYNEQFF.

This sequence joins TRBV12-5 and TRBJ2-2, with D unclear. CDR3 length: 11 amino acids. V lost 6 bases to trimming and J lost 4 bases, with 3 bases between them. CDR1 is LGHNT and CDR2 is FRNRAP in the germline V gene. The CDR3 here is CASGSTGELFF. The CDR3 DNA sequence: TGTGCTAGTGGCTCCACCGGGGAGCTGTTTTTT.

V is TRBV9 and J is TRBJ2-1; 7 nucleotides line up with TRBD1. The germline V gene encodes CDR1 SGDLS and CDR2 YYNGEE. CDR3 length: 16 residues. Trimming cost V 0 bases and J 4 bases; bases outside gene matches: 7. The CDR3 DNA follows: TGTGCCAGCAGCGTAGAACCGGGACAGTTTTACAATGAGCAGTTCTTC. It specifies CASSVEPGQFYNEQFF.

In DNA, the CDR3 is TGTGCCACCCCGGGTAGCGGGAGGGGAGATACGCAGTATTTT. It translates to CATPGSGRGDTQYF. V gene TRBV19 combines with J gene TRBJ2-3; 11 nucleotides line up with TRBD2. Unmatched junction bases numbered 8, after V lost 10 bases and J lost 5 bases. This CDR3 is built from 14 residues. Germline assignment: CDR1 LNHDA and CDR2 SQIVND (reference sequence).

This clone was recorded once. The chain links TRBV11-3 to TRBJ2-7; possibly TRBD1 for D (5 bases). The V and J ends lost 1 base and 7 bases respectively, with 14 bases between them. The CDR3 is 14 amino acids. Germline loops: CDR1 SGHNT, CDR2 YENEEA. CDR3 nucleotide sequence: TGTGCCAGCAGCTTAGCTTCAGGGATAGGGGAGCAGTACTTC. Protein product: CASSLASGIGEQYF.

The rearrangement links TRBV6-2 or TRBV6-3 to TRBJ1-5; 11 nucleotides agree with TRBD1. The CDR3 runs 16 residues. Trimming at V came to 2 bases and at J to 7 bases, leaving 7 bases not matched to a gene. The germline CDR1 and CDR2 sequences are MNHEY and SVGEGT. The CDR3 spells CASSYRGTGGRQPQHF. Here the CDR3 DNA reads TGTGCCAGCAGTTACCGAGGGACAGGGGGGAGACAGCCCCAGCATTTT.

The chain has TRBV7-3 and TRBJ1-5, with a possible D match to TRBD1 (5 bases). The CDR3 is made up of 15 amino acids. Germline V gene sequence: CDR1 SGHTA, CDR2 FQGTGA. V was trimmed by 7 bases and J by 4 bases, leaving 17 bases between them. CDR3 sequence: CASISGKLGNQPQHF. The DNA for the CDR3 is TGTGCCAGCATCTCAGGGAAATTGGGGAATCAGCCCCAGCATTTT.

A note on this clone: One junction end does not reproduce the germline sequence, and a read error may be involved. The V and J genes are TRBV12-5 and TRBJ1-5; 8 nucleotides agree with TRBD1. Per germline, CDR1 LGHNT and CDR2 FRNRAP. This CDR3 is 14 amino acids long. The CDR3 DNA follows: TGTGCTAGTGGCTTGGACAGGGGCAATCAGCCCCAGCATTTT. Translated: CASGLDRGNQPQHF.

The sample holds one count of this clone. This chain links TRBV29-1 with TRBJ2-3; no firm D call. Germline-derived CDR1 and CDR2 are SQVTM and ANQGSEA. V lost 5 bases and J lost 0, with 15 bases in between. This CDR3 is built from 15 residues. CDR3 residues: CSVNLGPHSTDTQYF. CDR3 in DNA: TGCAGCGTTAACCTTGGACCCCATAGCACAGATACGCAGTATTTT.

The genes are TRBV3-1 (or the pseudogene TRBV3-2) and TRBJ1-2; D call uncertain. The CDR3 is made up of 13 amino acids. Looked up from germline, CDR1 is LGHDT and CDR2 is YNNKEL (reference sequence). The V end lost 6 bases, the J end lost 4 bases, and 12 bases lay between the germline ends. CDR3 protein: CASSRESRYGYTF. The CDR3 nucleotides are TGTGCCAGCAGTCGGGAGTCCCGCTATGGCTACACCTTC.